These T cell receptor beta chains were read from a single sample in a study of cytomegalovirus exposure and HLA in healthy donors. Data came from immunoSEQ multiplex PCR; TCRdb stores just in-frame clones and leaves some out. This sample has 150,000 to 200,000 clones, with approximately 86% found just once. The sequenced material came from PBMCs. All receptors come from a woman under 30 in good health and CMV-seronegative. The conserved cysteine and the conserved F or W are not part of the CDR3 here. Each record gives: D gene, J gene, V gene, CDR3 protein. A D gene is named only where the DNA matches it firmly.

d_gene: -
j_gene: TRBJ2-7
v_gene: TRBV30
CDR3aa: AWSGVIPYEQY

d_gene: -
j_gene: TRBJ2-1
v_gene: TRBV9
CDR3aa: ASSVEEASNEQF

d_gene: -
j_gene: TRBJ1-6
v_gene: TRBV18
CDR3aa: ASSHTPDRNNSPLH

d_gene: TRBD2
j_gene: TRBJ2-1
v_gene: TRBV4-3
CDR3aa: ASSLTTSGRANNEQF

d_gene: -
j_gene: TRBJ2-2
v_gene: TRBV19
CDR3aa: ASSIPPSWRGNTGELF

d_gene: -
j_gene: TRBJ2-3
v_gene: TRBV5-8
CDR3aa: ASSFPNPRTVWADTQY

d_gene: TRBD1
j_gene: TRBJ2-7
v_gene: TRBV27
CDR3aa: ASSFTYRGSYEQY

d_gene: -
j_gene: TRBJ1-1
v_gene: TRBV4-1
CDR3aa: ASSGADSLNTEAF

d_gene: -
j_gene: -
v_gene: TRBV5-6
CDR3aa: ASSLATGSYEQY

d_gene: TRBD1
j_gene: TRBJ1-1
v_gene: TRBV28
CDR3aa: ASRGTGRNTEAF

d_gene: -
j_gene: TRBJ2-1
v_gene: TRBV10-3
CDR3aa: AIGDYLEQF

d_gene: -
j_gene: TRBJ2-7
v_gene: TRBV19
CDR3aa: ASSEQGRGYEQY

d_gene: TRBD1
j_gene: TRBJ1-1
v_gene: TRBV7-9
CDR3aa: ASSFRTGGLSEAF

d_gene: TRBD2
j_gene: TRBJ2-1
v_gene: TRBV19
CDR3aa: ASTIYGLAGGMGNEQF

d_gene: -
j_gene: TRBJ1-1
v_gene: TRBV11-2
CDR3aa: ASSLDLGKQAF

d_gene: -
j_gene: TRBJ2-1
v_gene: TRBV19
CDR3aa: ASSIHPSSYNEQF

d_gene: -
j_gene: TRBJ1-6
v_gene: TRBV7-9
CDR3aa: ASSLDVSRNSPLH

d_gene: TRBD1
j_gene: TRBJ2-7
v_gene: TRBV19
CDR3aa: ASSPWTGASYEQY

d_gene: TRBD1
j_gene: TRBJ2-7
v_gene: TRBV2
CDR3aa: ASSGQGVYEQY

d_gene: -
j_gene: TRBJ1-1
v_gene: TRBV15
CDR3aa: ATSRGRGGVEAF

d_gene: -
j_gene: TRBJ2-1
v_gene: TRBV2
CDR3aa: ASREGRYNEQF

d_gene: -
j_gene: TRBJ2-1
v_gene: TRBV19
CDR3aa: ASSTRGYTARNEQF

d_gene: TRBD1
j_gene: TRBJ1-2
v_gene: TRBV27
CDR3aa: ASSLTGQFLYGYT

d_gene: -
j_gene: TRBJ2-1
v_gene: TRBV6-6
CDR3aa: ASSYWEPSSYNEQF

d_gene: TRBD1
j_gene: TRBJ1-2
v_gene: TRBV5-1
CDR3aa: ASSLSDRPYGYT

d_gene: -
j_gene: TRBJ1-4
v_gene: TRBV7-9
CDR3aa: ASSLGRGRTNEKLF

d_gene: TRBD1
j_gene: TRBJ1-2
v_gene: TRBV2
CDR3aa: ASLSGTGGNYGYT

d_gene: TRBD1
j_gene: TRBJ2-7
v_gene: TRBV7-9
CDR3aa: ASSFGTGFNEQY

d_gene: TRBD1
j_gene: TRBJ1-4
v_gene: TRBV7-9
CDR3aa: SSSPQGTNEKLF

d_gene: -
j_gene: TRBJ2-5
v_gene: TRBV2
CDR3aa: ASSEAPGIGETQY

d_gene: -
j_gene: TRBJ1-2
v_gene: TRBV30
CDR3aa: AWRPPEAGRYGYT

d_gene: -
j_gene: TRBJ2-1
v_gene: TRBV19
CDR3aa: ASTSRRSSYNEQF

d_gene: TRBD2
j_gene: TRBJ2-3
v_gene: TRBV7-9
CDR3aa: ASSLSSGSPDTQY

d_gene: -
j_gene: TRBJ1-5
v_gene: TRBV7-6
CDR3aa: ASSLARGNQPQH

d_gene: TRBD1
j_gene: TRBJ2-1
v_gene: TRBV5-1
CDR3aa: ASSTTGDNSYNEQF

d_gene: -
j_gene: TRBJ1-1
v_gene: TRBV5-1
CDR3aa: ASSPVGVKTEAF

d_gene: -
j_gene: TRBJ2-3
v_gene: TRBV9
CDR3aa: ASSVVGREGTQY

d_gene: TRBD2
j_gene: TRBJ2-5
v_gene: TRBV5-8
CDR3aa: ASSLGEGETQY

d_gene: TRBD1
j_gene: TRBJ1-5
v_gene: TRBV18
CDR3aa: ASSLGQGFTSNNQPQH

d_gene: -
j_gene: TRBJ1-2
v_gene: TRBV14
CDR3aa: ASSQDFISEGYT

d_gene: TRBD2
j_gene: TRBJ2-1
v_gene: TRBV27
CDR3aa: ASSSRTSLSYNEQF

d_gene: TRBD2
j_gene: TRBJ2-3
v_gene: TRBV2
CDR3aa: ASTRLATRGDTQY

d_gene: TRBD1
j_gene: TRBJ1-1
v_gene: TRBV28
CDR3aa: ASSADRGRMNTEAF

d_gene: TRBD1
j_gene: TRBJ1-3
v_gene: TRBV4-2
CDR3aa: ASSQEKTRQGGGNTIY

d_gene: -
j_gene: TRBJ2-2
v_gene: TRBV6-1
CDR3aa: ASSRPGTGELF

d_gene: TRBD1
j_gene: TRBJ1-2
v_gene: TRBV10-3
CDR3aa: AISPGDRGTRSYT

d_gene: -
j_gene: TRBJ2-5
v_gene: TRBV4-1
CDR3aa: ASSQVRPQEGETQY

d_gene: TRBD1
j_gene: TRBJ2-1
v_gene: TRBV27
CDR3aa: ASRTGTGMNEQF